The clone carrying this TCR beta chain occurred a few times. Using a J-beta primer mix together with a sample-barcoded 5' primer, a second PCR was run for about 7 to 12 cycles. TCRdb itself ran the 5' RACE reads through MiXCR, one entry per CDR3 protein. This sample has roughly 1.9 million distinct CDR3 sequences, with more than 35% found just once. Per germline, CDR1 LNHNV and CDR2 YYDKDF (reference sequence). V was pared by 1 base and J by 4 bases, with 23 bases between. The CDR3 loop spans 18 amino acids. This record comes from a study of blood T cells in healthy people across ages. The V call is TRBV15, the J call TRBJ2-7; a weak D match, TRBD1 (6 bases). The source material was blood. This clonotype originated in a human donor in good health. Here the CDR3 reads CATSRGLSVGAVVYEQYF. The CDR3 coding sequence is TGTGCCACCAGCAGAGGATTAAGTGTGGGGGCAGTTGTATACGAGCAGTACTTC.